Sequencing of this TCR beta chain was carried out in a study of cytomegalovirus exposure and HLA in healthy donors. The ends lost 10 bases at V and 5 bases at J; junction bases unmatched: 8. This CDR3 comprises 15 residues. CDR1 is ENHRY, CDR2 SYGVKD, per germline. This clone was counted between two and nine times. Its cognate antigen is unknown. Study-wide results and caveats: A later analysis found first-cohort TCR clusters tended to co-occur in the 130 or so validation repertoires. Most TCR sequences proved rare, with some public TCRs found in many donors. A list of approximately 160 TCR beta chains associated with cytomegalovirus was given. Using the classifier, cytomegalovirus status was reportedly diagnosed with high specificity and sensitivity.

TCRdb keeps only in-frame clones here, not all; method: immunoSEQ multiplex PCR. The data contain tens of thousands of clones, roughly 95% of them singletons. The chain employs TRBV10-3 and TRBJ1-6; 10 bases agree with TRBD1. This TCR was sampled from a young woman in good health and CMV-seronegative. Source material: PBMCs. Written as DNA, the CDR3 is TGTGCCACCCGGACAGGGGGGGTTCATAATTCACCCCTCCACTTT. It is translated as CATRTGGVHNSPLHF.